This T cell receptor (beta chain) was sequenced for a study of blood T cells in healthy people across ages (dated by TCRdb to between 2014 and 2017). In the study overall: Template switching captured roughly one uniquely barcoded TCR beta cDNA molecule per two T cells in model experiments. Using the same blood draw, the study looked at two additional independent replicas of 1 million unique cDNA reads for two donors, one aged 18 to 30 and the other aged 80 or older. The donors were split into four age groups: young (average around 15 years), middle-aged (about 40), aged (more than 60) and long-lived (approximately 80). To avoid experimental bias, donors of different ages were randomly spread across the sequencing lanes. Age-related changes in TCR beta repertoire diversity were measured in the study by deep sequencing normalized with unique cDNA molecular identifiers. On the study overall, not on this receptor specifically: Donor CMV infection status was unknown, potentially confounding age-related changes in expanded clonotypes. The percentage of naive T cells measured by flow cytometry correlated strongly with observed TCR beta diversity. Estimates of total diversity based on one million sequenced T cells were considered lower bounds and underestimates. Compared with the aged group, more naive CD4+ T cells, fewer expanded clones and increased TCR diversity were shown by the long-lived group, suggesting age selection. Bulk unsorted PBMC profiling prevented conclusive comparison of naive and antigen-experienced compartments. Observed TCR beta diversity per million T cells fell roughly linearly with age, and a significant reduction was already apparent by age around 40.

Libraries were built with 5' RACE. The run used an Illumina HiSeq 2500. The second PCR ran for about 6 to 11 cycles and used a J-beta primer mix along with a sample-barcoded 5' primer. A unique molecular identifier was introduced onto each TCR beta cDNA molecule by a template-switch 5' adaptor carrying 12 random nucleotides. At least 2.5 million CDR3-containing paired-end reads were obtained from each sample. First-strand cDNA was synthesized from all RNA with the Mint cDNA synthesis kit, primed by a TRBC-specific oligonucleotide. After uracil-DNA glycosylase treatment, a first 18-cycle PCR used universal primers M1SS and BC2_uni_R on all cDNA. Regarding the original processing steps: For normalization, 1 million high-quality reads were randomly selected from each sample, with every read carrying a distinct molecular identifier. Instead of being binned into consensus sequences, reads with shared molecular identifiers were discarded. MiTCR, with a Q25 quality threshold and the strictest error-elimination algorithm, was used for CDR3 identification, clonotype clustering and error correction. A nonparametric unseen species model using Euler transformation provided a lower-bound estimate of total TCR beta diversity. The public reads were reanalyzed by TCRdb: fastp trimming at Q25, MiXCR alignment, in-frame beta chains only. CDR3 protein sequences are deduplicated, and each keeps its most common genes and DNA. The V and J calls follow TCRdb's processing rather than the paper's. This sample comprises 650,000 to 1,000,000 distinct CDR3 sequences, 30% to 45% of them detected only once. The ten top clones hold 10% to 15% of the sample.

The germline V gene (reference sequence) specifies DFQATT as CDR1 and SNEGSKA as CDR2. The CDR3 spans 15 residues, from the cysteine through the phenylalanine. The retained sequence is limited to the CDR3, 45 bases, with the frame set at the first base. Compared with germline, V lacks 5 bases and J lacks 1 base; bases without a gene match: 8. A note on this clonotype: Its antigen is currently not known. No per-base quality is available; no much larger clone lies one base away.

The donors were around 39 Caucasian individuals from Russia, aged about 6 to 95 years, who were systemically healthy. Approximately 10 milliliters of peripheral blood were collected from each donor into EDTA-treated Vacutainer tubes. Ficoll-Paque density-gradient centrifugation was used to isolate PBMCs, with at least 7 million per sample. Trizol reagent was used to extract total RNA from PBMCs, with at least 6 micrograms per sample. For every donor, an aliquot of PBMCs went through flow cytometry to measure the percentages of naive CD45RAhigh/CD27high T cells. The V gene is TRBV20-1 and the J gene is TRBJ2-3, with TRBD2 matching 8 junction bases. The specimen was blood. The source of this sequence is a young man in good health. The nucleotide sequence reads TGCAGTGCTCCTCCTAGCGGGCTGGGCACAGATACGCAGTATTTT. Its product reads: CSAPPSGLGTDTQYF.